This TCR beta chain was captured by sequencing in a study of T cells in Graves' hyperthyroidism and ophthalmopathy. Hyperthyroidism had been newly diagnosed in patients aged 18 to 65, and its duration was under 2 months. The investigators amplified TCR beta CDR3 regions from RNA transcripts. The HTBI primer set drove a first-round RT-PCR of the TCR CDR3. TCRdb recomputed calls from the multiplex PCR reads with MiXCR, one row per CDR3 protein. The data contain 370,000 or so distinct CDR3 sequences, more than 20% of them seen just once; the ten biggest clones take up around 67%. With V trimmed by 5 bases and J by 5 bases, 11 bases remained unmatched. From germline, CDR1 is SEHNR and CDR2 FQNEAQ (reference sequence). The CDR3 is 15 amino acids. Comment on this clonotype: Its antigen is unidentified.

Study results and limitations: In blood, most of the thyroid clonotypes expanded above 0.001 were also present.

The source is a man aged 45-60 years with Graves' hyperthyroidism. Sequenced sample: blood. The chain uses TRBV7-9 and TRBJ1-1; 7 bases agree with TRBD1. The CDR3 is CASSEDWGQQTEAFF. CDR3 coding DNA: TGTGCCAGCAGCGAGGACTGGGGACAGCAGACTGAAGCTTTCTTT.